Reported below is one T cell receptor (beta chain). The sample is drawn from a study of blood T cell repertoires in COVID-19. Study-wide background: Sources were T cells, B-cell-depleted T cells, or PBMCs; the material itself was cDNA or gDNA.

Assay used: immunoSEQ multiplex PCR; TCRdb lists only in-frame clones, some missing. The sample holds about 350,000 clones; more than 85% are singletons and the top ten take 2.5% to 3.5%. The study drew participants aged about 18 to 89 years from 20 to 30 US areas. Membership in each cohort depended on participant-reported clinical history. Cohort 3 recovery required two negative PCRs, clearance, or symptom resolution. The sequenced material came from PBMCs or T cells enriched from blood (not recorded which). The sequence was collected from a woman in her twenties or thirties who had recovered from COVID-19.

The DNA for the CDR3 is TGCGCCAGCAGTCACTTCCTCCACGGCTCCTACAATGAGCAGTTCTTC. Its translation is CASSHFLHGSYNEQFF. The chain couples TRBV4-1 to TRBJ2-1; D gene uncertain. Trimming left V 6 bases short and J 0 bases short, with 15 bases between. CDR3 length: 16 amino acids. Germline CDR1 MGHRA, CDR2 YSYEKL.